The 14 T cell receptor beta chains presented below share a single source sample, sequenced in a study of vaccination and CD4 T cells after COVID-19. Oncomine TCR Beta short-read sequencing was applied to DNA from cultured CD4+ T cells. TCRdb called the PCR reads again in MiXCR, with one record for every CDR3 protein. The sample has 7,500 to 9,000 distinct CDR3 sequences, 45% to 50% seen once. The antigens for these receptors are not known. Described treatment: approximately 9-day PBMC culture with coronavirus spike peptide pools or control peptides (ViraFEST assay). It was before the COVID-19 pandemic (2011-2018) that the unexposed donor's CD4+ T cells were collected. What was sequenced was CD4+ T cells from blood, cultured in vitro. These receptors were taken from a human donor in good health.

The chain has TRBV6-1 and TRBJ2-1; D may be TRBD2 (7 bases). V was trimmed by 10 bases and J by 3 bases, leaving 13 bases between them. From germline, CDR1 is MNHNS and CDR2 SASEGT. The CDR3 is 13 residues long. The CDR3 is CATKGGGYNEQFF. In DNA form, the CDR3 reads TGTGCCACCAAGGGGGGGGGCTACAATGAGCAGTTCTTC.

This clonotype was seen a handful of times. J is TRBJ2-5 and V is TRBV20-1; possibly TRBD2 for D (5 bases). The germline V gene has CDR1 DFQATT and CDR2 SNEGSKA (reference sequence). Trimming took off 3 bases at V and 4 bases at J, with 12 bases between the two ends. The CDR3 has 13 amino acids. CDR3 nucleotides: TGCAGTGCTAGTAGGCTAGCCGGAGAGACCCAGTACTTC. This translates into CSASRLAGETQYF.

This sequence joins TRBV27 and TRBJ1-2; a weak D match, TRBD1 (5 bases). CDR3 size: 12 residues. Trimming cost V 6 bases and J 2 bases, with 7 bases left between them. In germline, CDR1 is MNHEY, CDR2 SMNVEV (reference sequence). The CDR3 DNA reads TGTGCCAGCAGGGGGGGAAACTATGGCTACACCTTC. It codes for CASRGGNYGYTF.

This clonotype has a handful of counts. This chain joins TRBV15 and TRBJ1-1; TRBD1 matches at 7 bases. The V gene's germline CDR1 is LNHNV and CDR2 YYDKDF (reference sequence). The CDR3 is 16 residues long. V trimming: 0 bases; J trimming: 4 bases; junction bases outside the gene matches: 8. The CDR3 DNA sequence: TGTGCCACCAGCAGAGATGACACGCGACAGGGCACTGAAGCTTTCTTT. Translation gives CATSRDDTRQGTEAFF.

The chain carries TRBV12-3 or TRBV12-4 and TRBJ1-1; TRBD1 might be the D (6 bases). The CDR3 consists of 13 residues. V was cut by 7 bases and J by 0 bases, with 9 bases left in between. The CDR3 here is CASTRTVNTEAFF. For the CDR3, the DNA is TGTGCCAGCACCAGGACAGTGAACACTGAAGCTTTCTTT.

The chain couples TRBV2 to TRBJ1-2; no clear D. V lost 7 bases to trimming and J lost 2 bases, with 11 bases between them. CDR1 is SNHLY, CDR2 FYNNEI, per germline. The CDR3 is 13 residues long. CDR3 sequence (DNA): TGTGCCAGCACGGAGGATCCGAACTATGGCTACACCTTC. It specifies CASTEDPNYGYTF. The full variable domain, in which reference TRBV2 and TRBJ1-2 provide the parts outside the CDR3, is EPEVTQTPSHQVTQMGQEVILRCVPISNHLYFYWYRQILGQKVEFLVSFYNNEISEKSEIFDDQFSVERPDGSNFTLKIRSTKLEDSAMYFCASTEDPNYGYTFGSGTRLTVV.

The chain couples TRBV4-3 to TRBJ2-7; TRBD2 agrees at 9 bases. CDR3 length: 15 residues. J lost 6 bases, V lost 4 bases, and 10 bases had no gene match. Germline V gene lookup returns CDR1 LGHNA and CDR2 YSLEER. The CDR3 spells CASSRSAGGVPEQYF. In nucleotides, the CDR3 is TGCGCCAGCAGCCGTTCAGCGGGGGGAGTGCCCGAGCAGTACTTC.

There are a few counts of this clonotype. This rearrangement joins TRBV12-3 or TRBV12-4 to TRBJ1-6; D unresolved. The CDR3 sequence is 13 residues long. V was shortened by 4 bases and J by 8 bases, with 9 bases between the two germline ends. This CDR3 reads CASSSKGDSPLHF. The CDR3 DNA reads TGTGCCAGCAGTTCGAAGGGCGATTCACCCCTCCACTTT.

The chain is built from TRBV7-6 and TRBJ2-2; 7 bases align to TRBD1. Germline V gene sequence: CDR1 SGHVS, CDR2 FNYEAQ. V was clipped by 4 bases and J by 5 bases; unmatched bases: 13. This CDR3 is 17 amino acids long. CDR3 sequence: CASSSRLRGRGTGELFF. The CDR3 nucleotides are TGTGCCAGCAGCTCACGGTTGAGGGGGCGTGGGACCGGGGAGCTGTTTTTT.

This clonotype was counted only a few times. J is TRBJ2-7 and V is TRBV20-1, with TRBD1 matching 8 bases. CDR3 length: 14 amino acids. The V and J ends lost 6 bases and 3 bases, in that order; junction bases with no gene match: 10. Germline assignment: CDR1 DFQATT and CDR2 SNEGSKA (reference sequence). The CDR3 DNA is TGCAGTGCCACCGGACAGGGAACCCTCTACGAGCAGTACTTC. Residues: CSATGQGTLYEQYF.

This clonotype was observed a handful of times. This rearrangement joins TRBV20-1 to TRBJ2-7; no clear D. Germline V gives CDR1 DFQATT, CDR2 SNEGSKA (reference sequence). The CDR3 is 12 residues long. The germline V and J ends were trimmed by 4 bases and 0 bases, with 7 bases remaining between them. The CDR3 loop reads CSAISSSYEQYF. CDR3 sequence (DNA): TGCAGTGCTATTTCCAGCTCCTACGAGCAGTACTTC.

The gene calls are TRBV7-2 and TRBJ2-5; a weak D match, TRBD2 (5 bases). In germline, CDR1 is SGHTA, CDR2 FQGNSA. Between the trimmed V and J ends, which lost 5 bases and 1 base, there was a span of 8 bases. The CDR3 loop spans 13 amino acids. The CDR3 DNA follows: TGTGCCAGCAGCCGGGGAGCCCAAGAGACCCAGTACTTC. Amino acids: CASSRGAQETQYF.

This clonotype was counted between two and nine times. The chain is built from TRBV6-5 and TRBJ1-1; D call uncertain. CDR1 and CDR2 from the germline V gene are MNHEY and SVGAGI. The CDR3 totals 14 residues. V was pared by 2 bases and J by 3 bases, with 10 bases between. The chain's CDR3 is CASSYIPGDTEAFF. For the CDR3, the DNA is TGTGCCAGCAGTTACATTCCTGGGGACACTGAAGCTTTCTTT.

The gene calls are TRBV20-1 and TRBJ2-5, with TRBD2 matching over 16 bases. The ends lost 3 bases at V and 5 bases at J; junction bases unmatched: 12. Germline CDR1 reads DFQATT; CDR2 reads SNEGSKA (reference sequence). The CDR3 sequence is 18 residues long. CDR3 residues: CSARGDRGLAGGRETQYF. CDR3 nucleotides: TGCAGTGCTAGGGGGGACAGGGGACTAGCGGGAGGGAGGGAGACCCAGTACTTC.